This T cell receptor beta chain was sequenced for a study of spatial heterogeneity in lung cancer. Study details: The count of detected beta-chain sequences consistently exceeded that of alpha-chain sequences.

Unique molecular identifiers, one per molecule, were present on every TCR cDNA molecule. Via MiXCR, TCRdb re-called the 5' RACE reads, giving one row per CDR3 protein. The sample lists tens of thousands of distinct CDR3 sequences, approximately 20% occurring once. Time point meaning: sample taken at primary tumor resection. Tumor, nontumor lung or frozen PBMC supplied whole RNA that was sequenced unsorted. The V gene's germline CDR1 is KGHSY and CDR2 FQNENV. CDR3 length equals 14 residues. The ends lost 8 bases at V and 0 bases at J; junction bases unmatched: 3. The source of this sequence is a male donor with early-stage non-small cell lung cancer. The specimen was PBMCs, collected at surgery. V gene TRBV16 combines with J gene TRBJ2-2, with TRBD1 matching 7 bases. CDR3 in amino acids: CASRGGANTGELFF. CDR3 nucleotides: TGTGCCAGCCGAGGGGGCGCGAACACCGGGGAGCTGTTTTTT. Full variable domain (outside the CDR3, taken from reference TRBV16 and TRBJ2-2): GEEVAQTPKHLVRGEGQKAKLYCAPIKGHSYVFWYQQVLKNEFKFLISFQNENVFDETGMPKERFSAKCLPNSPCSLEIQATKLEDSAVYFCASRGGANTGELFFGEGSRLTVL.